One sample yielded the 8 T cell receptor beta chains listed below, sequenced in a study of shared clonotypes between healthy human individuals. Clones were read by immunoSEQ multiplex PCR, and TCRdb kept only the in-frame ones, dropping some. The sample has about 510,000 clones; roughly 79% are singletons. The sequenced material came from PBMCs. The receptors shown here come from a woman in her forties in good health. Some clones in this sample may be carry-over from other donors' samples.

This rearrangement joins TRBV12-5 to TRBJ2-1, with TRBD1 matching over 8 bases. CDR3 length: 15 amino acids. Per germline, CDR1 LGHNT and CDR2 FRNRAP. V lost 0 bases to trimming and J lost 6 bases; unmatched junction nucleotides: 4. Here the CDR3 DNA reads TGTGCTAGTGGTTTGGTACAGGGGGTGATCAATGAGCAGTTCTTC. Translated, it gives CASGLVQGVINEQFF.

This chain links TRBV25-1 with TRBJ2-5; the D is unclear. CDR3 length: 14 residues. Trimming shortened V by 5 bases and J by 1 base, and 11 bases separated the two germline ends. Germline CDR1 MGHDK, CDR2 SYGVNS. CDR3 residues: CASSPPAGQETQYF. CDR3 DNA sequence: TGTGCCAGCAGTCCGCCGGCCGGCCAAGAGACCCAGTACTTC.

The rearrangement joins TRBV4-2 to TRBJ2-7; TRBD2 aligns across 10 bases. Germline V gives CDR1 LGHNA, CDR2 YNFKEQ. The CDR3 has 15 residues. Trimming removed 4 bases from V and 4 bases from J; junction bases left unmatched: 7. This CDR3 reads CASSLAGGLVYEQYF. The CDR3 DNA sequence: TGTGCCAGCAGCCTAGCGGGAGGATTAGTGTACGAGCAGTACTTC.

The chain recombines TRBV2 with TRBJ2-7, with 7 bases matching TRBD2. V shed 7 bases, J shed 2 bases, and the junction held 5 bases outside the gene matches. This CDR3 has 13 residues. Looked up from germline, CDR1 is SNHLY and CDR2 is FYNNEI. The CDR3 reads CASMRLAAYEQYF. DNA for the CDR3: TGTGCCAGCATGAGGCTAGCGGCCTACGAGCAGTACTTC. The full variable domain, completed using reference TRBV2 and TRBJ2-7, is EPEVTQTPSHQVTQMGQEVILRCVPISNHLYFYWYRQILGQKVEFLVSFYNNEISEKSEIFDDQFSVERPDGSNFTLKIRSTKLEDSAMYFCASMRLAAYEQYFGPGTRLTVT.

The V call is TRBV7-2, the J call TRBJ1-5; TRBD1 matches at 9 bases. CDR1 and CDR2 (germline): SGHTA, FQGNSA. The length of the CDR3 is 16 residues. J gave up 6 bases and V 5 bases, and 11 bases lay outside the gene matches. CDR3 DNA: TGTGCCAGCAGCCCATCCGGACAGGGGAGTGGTCAGCCCCAGCATTTT. Its protein is CASSPSGQGSGQPQHF.

In this sample, this clone turned up a few times. J is TRBJ2-7 and V is TRBV28, with 11 bases aligning to TRBD2. V shed 4 bases and J 3 bases; nucleotides not matched to a gene: 5. The CDR3 runs 15 residues. Germline CDR1 is MDHEN and CDR2 is SYDVKM. The CDR3 reads CASSSTSGGLYEQYF. The CDR3 nucleotides read TGTGCCAGCAGTTCAACTAGCGGGGGACTCTACGAGCAGTACTTC.

The chain recombines TRBV7-6 with TRBJ2-3; no clear D gene. The germline V gene encodes CDR1 SGHVS and CDR2 FNYEAQ. V dropped 5 bases and J dropped 1 base, with 10 bases sitting between them. The CDR3 consists of 14 residues. In DNA, the CDR3 is TGTGCCAGCAGCCCGACACGCCGCACAGATACGCAGTATTTT. Its protein is CASSPTRRTDTQYF.

This clone was detected only once. The genes are TRBV28 and TRBJ2-2; TRBD2 aligns across 8 bases. Trimming cost V 5 bases and J 3 bases; bases outside gene matches: 5. This CDR3 contains 15 residues. Germline CDR1 MDHEN, CDR2 SYDVKM. CDR3: CASSQLAVDTGELFF. As DNA, the CDR3 is TGTGCCAGCAGTCAACTAGCGGTTGACACCGGGGAGCTGTTTTTT.